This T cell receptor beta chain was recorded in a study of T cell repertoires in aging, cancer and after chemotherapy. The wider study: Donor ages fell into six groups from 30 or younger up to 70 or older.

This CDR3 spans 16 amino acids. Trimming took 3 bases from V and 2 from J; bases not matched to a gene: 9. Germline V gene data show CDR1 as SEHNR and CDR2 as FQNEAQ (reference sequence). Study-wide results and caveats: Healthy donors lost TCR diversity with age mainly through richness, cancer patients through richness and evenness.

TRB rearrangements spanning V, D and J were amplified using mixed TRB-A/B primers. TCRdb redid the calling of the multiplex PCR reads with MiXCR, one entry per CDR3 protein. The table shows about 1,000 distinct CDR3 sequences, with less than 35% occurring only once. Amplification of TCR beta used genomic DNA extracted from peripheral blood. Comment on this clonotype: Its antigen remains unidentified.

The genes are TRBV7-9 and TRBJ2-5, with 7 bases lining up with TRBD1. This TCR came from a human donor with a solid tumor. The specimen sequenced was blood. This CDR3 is CASSFSGTAIQETQYF. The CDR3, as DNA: TGTGCCAGCAGCTTCTCCGGGACAGCGATACAAGAGACCCAGTACTTC.